This T cell receptor (beta chain) is from a study of tumor-infiltrating lymphocytes in primary liver carcinoma. Germline V gene data show CDR1 as SQVTM and CDR2 as ANQGSEA. V was cut by 5 bases and J by 4 bases, with 20 bases left in between. This CDR3 region has 16 residues. Co-extraction of RNA and DNA was performed on 20-30 mg of unsorted bulk tissue. Surgical resection was used to treat these primary liver carcinoma patients. Chronic HBV infection, untreated so far, was present in the patients. Whole-study results and caveats: Blood fell significantly below tumors in its top-250-clone fraction (p = 0.039). Only about 7-24% of top clones showed up in all five tumor regions.

This clonotype has ten or more counts. What it recognizes is unknown. Researchers generated TCR beta cDNA from approximately 0.55 ug of total RNA, relying on a constant-region primer. Three nested multiplex PCR rounds, a slightly modified ARM-PCR method, built the TCR beta libraries. The first two PCR rounds used TRBV1-TRBV30 forward primers with a C-beta reverse primer, 10 to 11 cycles each. TCRdb itself ran the multiplex PCR reads through MiXCR, one entry per CDR3 protein. The data show around 120,000 distinct CDR3 sequences, around 60% seen once. The chain is built from TRBV29-1 and TRBJ2-2; D is perhaps TRBD2 (5 bases). This clonotype was sampled from a woman aged 60 to 75 with primary liver carcinoma and hepatitis B virus infection. The sequenced sample consisted of liver tumor tissue from sampling region 1. As for subset: tumor region T1, superior pole. The CDR3: CSVKGLYGDRTGELFF. CDR3 nucleotides: TGCAGCGTTAAAGGACTTTACGGCGATCGCACCGGGGAGCTGTTTTTT.